This T cell receptor beta chain derives from a study of Graves' ophthalmopathy and Graves' hyperthyroidism. Study as a whole: Stable hyperthyroidism meant no progression to ophthalmopathy within 18 months of follow-up.

RNA transcripts were the source from which TCR beta CDR3 regions were amplified. HTBI primers primed a first-round RT-PCR, and a second-round multiplex PCR followed. One entry per CDR3 protein results from TCRdb running MiXCR on the multiplex PCR reads. The data show 580,000 or so distinct CDR3 sequences, about two fifths seen once. Sequencing input: peripheral blood or thyroid tissue (not recorded which). This clonotype was sampled from an adult man with Graves' hyperthyroidism.

The CDR3 nucleotides are TGTGCCAGCAGCCAAGAAGGTGGGGGGCTTAGTCCTGGGGCCAACGTCCTGACTTTC. Amino acid sequence: CASSQEGGGLSPGANVLTF. The chain links TRBV7-2 to TRBJ2-6, with D perhaps assigned TRBD1 or TRBD2 (6 bases each). Germline-derived CDR1 and CDR2 are SGHTA and FQGNSA. V was pared by 5 bases and J by 2 bases, with 22 bases between. The length of the CDR3 is 19 residues. The complete variable domain, with remaining parts taken from reference TRBV7-2 and TRBJ2-6, reads GAGVSQSPSNKVTEKGKDVELRCDPISGHTALYWYRQSLGQGLEFLIYFQGNSAPDKSGLPSDRFSAERTGGSVSTLTIQRTQQEDSAVYLCASSQEGGGLSPGANVLTFGAGSRLTVL.